This T cell receptor (beta chain) came from a study of identifying expanded T cells in peripheral blood. The CDR3 sequence is 16 residues long. Trimming removed 2 bases at V and 0 bases at J, with 11 bases between. Per germline, CDR1 MNHEY and CDR2 SMNVEV (reference sequence). Produced via immunoSEQ multiplex PCR; TCRdb's table is partial and in-frame only. The sample records around 78,000 clones, approximately 84% being singletons. The origin of this receptor is a person between 18 and 69 years old in good health. The specimen was blood. This sequence joins TRBV27 and TRBJ2-1, with D possibly matching TRBD2 (5 bases). The CDR3 sequence is CASSLRTSHSYNEQFF. CDR3 DNA sequence: TGTGCCAGCAGTTTAAGGACTTCCCACTCCTACAATGAGCAGTTCTTC.